Below, 12 T cell receptor beta chains from the same sample are listed, as sequenced in a study of CD8 T cells in ankylosing spondylitis. TCRdb itself ran the 5' RACE reads through MiXCR, one entry per CDR3 protein. The sample lists 250,000 or so distinct CDR3 sequences; 24% were seen once. Sequenced material: blood, either unsorted or a sorted T cell fraction (not recorded which). The receptor source for this set is a male donor with ankylosing spondylitis or in good health (not recorded which).

The genes are TRBV6-5 and TRBJ1-4; D gene uncertain. This CDR3 has 13 amino acids. CDR1 is MNHEY, CDR2 SVGAGI, per germline. Trimming left V 2 bases short and J 6 bases short, with 7 bases between. The CDR3 is CASSYRTDEKLFF. The CDR3 DNA reads TGTGCCAGCAGTTACCGGACGGATGAAAAACTGTTTTTT.

This rearrangement joins TRBV6-1 to TRBJ2-5; 8 bases line up with TRBD2. The CDR3 spans 13 residues. Germline V CDR1 and CDR2: MNHNS, SASEGT. With V trimmed by 8 bases and J by 5 bases, 7 bases remained unmatched. Here the CDR3 reads CASLGLVWETQYF. The CDR3 DNA reads TGTGCCAGCTTGGGACTAGTTTGGGAGACCCAGTACTTC.

The sample holds a few counts of this clonotype. This chain connects TRBV6-2 or TRBV6-3 to TRBJ2-3; the match to TRBD2 covers 7 bases. Germline lookup yields CDR1 MNHEY and CDR2 SVGEGT. V dropped 2 bases and J dropped 2; count of bases not matched to a gene: 19. This CDR3 has 20 residues. CDR3 region: CASSYPIKQQRGPYTDTQYF. CDR3 DNA: TGTGCCAGCAGTTACCCAATTAAACAACAGCGGGGACCCTACACAGATACGCAGTATTTT.

This clonotype came up many times. The rearrangement uses TRBV20-1 and TRBJ2-3; TRBD2 is a possible D gene (5 bases). V dropped 6 bases and J dropped 5 bases, with 6 bases sitting between them. Germline V gives CDR1 DFQATT, CDR2 SNEGSKA (reference sequence). CDR3 size: 10 residues. This CDR3 is CSAGRDTQYF. The CDR3 coding sequence is TGCAGTGCAGGGAGAGATACGCAGTATTTT.

This clonotype was observed at least ten times. The chain uses TRBV5-1 and TRBJ2-1; 14 bases fit TRBD2. V gave up 7 bases and J gave up 3 bases; unmatched junction bases: 12. This CDR3 has 18 amino acids. Germline CDR1 SGHRS, CDR2 YFSETQ. CDR3 sequence (DNA): TGCGCCAGCGGACAACTAGGACTAGCGGGGGGCAACTACAATGAGCAGTTCTTC. Residues: CASGQLGLAGGNYNEQFF.

A few counts support this clonotype. The genes are TRBV6-2 or TRBV6-3 and TRBJ1-2, with 9 bases identical to TRBD1. The V segment lost 8 bases and the J segment 5 bases; nucleotides outside the gene matches: 9. This CDR3 comprises 14 residues. CDR1 is MNHEY and CDR2 is SVGEGT in the germline V gene. CDR3 loop: CASRATGTGYGYTF. The CDR3 DNA is TGTGCCAGCCGCGCAACCGGGACAGGGTATGGCTACACCTTC.

The V and J genes are TRBV12-3 or TRBV12-4 and TRBJ2-1; no firm D call. The CDR3 is 17 residues long. The V end was cut by 3 bases, the J end by 1 base, with 16 bases between. The CDR3 sequence is CASSFKANPISYNEQFF. The DNA of the CDR3 is TGTGCCAGCAGTTTTAAGGCTAACCCTATATCCTACAATGAGCAGTTCTTC.

Turning to this clonotype: A junction end diverges from the germline sequence, so it may reflect a read error. The chain has TRBV7-7 and TRBJ2-3, with D unresolved. Germline CDR1 reads SSHAT; CDR2 reads FNYEAQ (reference sequence). This CDR3 spans 13 amino acids. Here the CDR3 reads CASSFAEADTQYF. The CDR3 DNA reads TGTGCTAGCAGCTTTGCGGAAGCAGATACGCAGTATTTT.

V and J are TRBV12-3 or TRBV12-4 and TRBJ2-2; a weak D match, TRBD2 (7 bases). The CDR3 runs 16 residues. The V end was cut by 6 bases, the J end by 6 bases, with 20 bases between. CDR3 nucleotides: TGTGCCAGCAGGACCTTACGGGGGGCCGGCCCCGGGGAGCTGTTTTTT. This encodes CASRTLRGAGPGELFF.

The V gene is TRBV20-1, the J gene TRBJ2-1; D gene ambiguous. The V end was cut by 3 bases, the J end by 1 base, with 10 bases between. CDR3 length: 14 amino acids. CDR1 and CDR2 from the germline V gene are DFQATT and SNEGSKA (reference sequence). This CDR3 reads CSASVRSSYNEQFF. In nucleotides, the CDR3 is TGCAGTGCTAGTGTCAGGAGTTCCTACAATGAGCAGTTCTTC.

This clonotype has a single count. J is TRBJ2-5 and V is TRBV6-1; TRBD1 or TRBD2 may be the D gene (6 bases each). The CDR3 runs to 19 residues. With 8 bases removed from V and 0 bases from J, the gap between germline ends came to 28 bases. Looked up from germline, CDR1 is MNHNS and CDR2 is SASEGT. For the CDR3, the DNA is TGTGCCAGCTGCGTCAGCCGACAGGTCGCGGGGTCAAACCAAGAGACCCAGTACTTC. Translated: CASCVSRQVAGSNQETQYF.

This clonotype was seen repeatedly, ten times or more. V usage is TRBV5-1 and J usage is TRBJ2-2, with 10 bases fitting TRBD2. V shed 7 bases and J 0 bases; nucleotides not matched to a gene: 3. The CDR3 consists of 15 residues. Germline CDR1 SGHRS, CDR2 YFSETQ. This CDR3 reads CASLAGGTNTGELFF. CDR3 bases: TGCGCCAGCTTAGCGGGGGGAACGAACACCGGGGAGCTGTTTTTT.